The clone carrying this TCR beta chain was counted a few times. Its specificity is not known. This sample is drawn from a study of post-analysis software for immune sequencing data. Study-level information: Patients with relapsing-remitting, secondary progressive and progressive-relapsing multiple sclerosis courses were all represented. General observations from the study: Elevated frequency relative to controls characterized roughly five TRBV segments in patients, TRBV5-6, TRBV5-1 and TRBV20-1 among them. Normalized Chao1 diversity was significantly reduced in patients versus controls. Co-batched samples clustered tightly together by F measure.

The V gene's germline CDR1 is MGHRA and CDR2 YSYEKL. Unmatched junction bases numbered 8, after V lost 1 base and J lost 2 bases. This CDR3 is 16 amino acids long. Presence of unique molecular identifiers characterized the TCR beta cDNA libraries. MiXCR, run by TCRdb on the PCR reads, gives a single entry per CDR3 protein. The data hold about 540,000 distinct CDR3 sequences, with around 36% observed a single time. Sample: blood. The chain is built from TRBV4-1 and TRBJ2-7, with 7 nucleotides matching TRBD1. The sequence was obtained from a girl aged 2 to 17 with multiple sclerosis. For the CDR3, the DNA is TGCGCCAGCAGCCAAGGTTGGGGGACAGAGACCTACGAGCAGTACTTC. Encoded protein: CASSQGWGTETYEQYF.